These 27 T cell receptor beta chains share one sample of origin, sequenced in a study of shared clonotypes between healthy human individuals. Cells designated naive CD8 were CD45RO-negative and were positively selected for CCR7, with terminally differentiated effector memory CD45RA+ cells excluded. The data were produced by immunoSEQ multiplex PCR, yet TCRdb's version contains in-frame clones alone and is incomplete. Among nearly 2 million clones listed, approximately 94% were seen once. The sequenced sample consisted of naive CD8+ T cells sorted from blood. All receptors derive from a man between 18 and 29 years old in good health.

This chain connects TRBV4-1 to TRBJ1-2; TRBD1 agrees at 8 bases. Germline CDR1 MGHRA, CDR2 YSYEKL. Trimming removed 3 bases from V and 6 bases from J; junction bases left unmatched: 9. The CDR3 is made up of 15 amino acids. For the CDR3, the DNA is TGCGCCAGCAGCCATGAAGGACAGGGCATTGATGGCTACACCTTC. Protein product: CASSHEGQGIDGYTF.

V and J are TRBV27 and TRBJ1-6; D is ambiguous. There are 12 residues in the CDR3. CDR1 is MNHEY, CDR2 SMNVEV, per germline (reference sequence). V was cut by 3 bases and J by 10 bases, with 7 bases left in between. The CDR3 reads CASSLGPSPLHF. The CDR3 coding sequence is TGTGCCAGCAGTTTGGGTCCCTCACCCCTCCACTTT.

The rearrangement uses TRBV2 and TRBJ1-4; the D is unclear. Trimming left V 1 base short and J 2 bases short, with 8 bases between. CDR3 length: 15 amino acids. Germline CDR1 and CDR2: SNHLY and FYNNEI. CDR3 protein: CASSEVGPTNEKLFF. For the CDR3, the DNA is TGTGCCAGCAGTGAAGTGGGCCCCACTAATGAAAAACTGTTTTTT.

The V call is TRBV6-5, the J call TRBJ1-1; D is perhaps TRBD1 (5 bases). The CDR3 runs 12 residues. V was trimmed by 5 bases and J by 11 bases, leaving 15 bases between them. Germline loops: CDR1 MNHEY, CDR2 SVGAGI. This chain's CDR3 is CASSHLGVGAFF. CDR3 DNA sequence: TGTGCCAGCAGTCATCTAGGGGTTGGCGCTTTCTTT.

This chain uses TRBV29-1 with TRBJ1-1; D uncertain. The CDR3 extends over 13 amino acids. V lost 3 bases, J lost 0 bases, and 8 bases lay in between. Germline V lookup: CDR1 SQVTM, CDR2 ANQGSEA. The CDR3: CSVDLSVNTEAFF. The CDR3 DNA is TGCAGCGTTGACCTGTCAGTGAACACTGAAGCTTTCTTT.

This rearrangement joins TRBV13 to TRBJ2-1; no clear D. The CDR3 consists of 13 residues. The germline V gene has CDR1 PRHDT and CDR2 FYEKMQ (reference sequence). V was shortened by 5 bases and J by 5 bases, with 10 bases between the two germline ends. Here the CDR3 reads CASSLDTHNEQFF. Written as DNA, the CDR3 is TGTGCCAGCAGCCTCGACACCCACAATGAGCAGTTCTTC.

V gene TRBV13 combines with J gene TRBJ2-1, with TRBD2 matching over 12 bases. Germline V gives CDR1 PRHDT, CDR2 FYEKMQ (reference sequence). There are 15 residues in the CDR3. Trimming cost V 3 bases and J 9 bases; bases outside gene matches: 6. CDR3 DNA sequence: TGTGCCAGCAGCTTCCCGACTAGCGGGAGAGGTGAGCAGTTCTTC. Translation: CASSFPTSGRGEQFF.

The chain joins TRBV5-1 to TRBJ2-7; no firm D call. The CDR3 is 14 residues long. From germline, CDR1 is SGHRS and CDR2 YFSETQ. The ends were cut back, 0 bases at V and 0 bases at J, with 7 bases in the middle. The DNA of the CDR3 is TGCGCCAGCAGCTTGGACTCGGTCTCCTACGAGCAGTACTTC. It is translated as CASSLDSVSYEQYF.

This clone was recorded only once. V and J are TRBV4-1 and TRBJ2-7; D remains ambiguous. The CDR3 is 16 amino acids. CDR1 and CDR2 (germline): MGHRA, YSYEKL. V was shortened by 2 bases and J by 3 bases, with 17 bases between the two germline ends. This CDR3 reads CASSQIPPGNGYEQYF. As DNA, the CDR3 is TGCGCCAGCAGCCAAATCCCCCCAGGCAACGGCTACGAGCAGTACTTC.

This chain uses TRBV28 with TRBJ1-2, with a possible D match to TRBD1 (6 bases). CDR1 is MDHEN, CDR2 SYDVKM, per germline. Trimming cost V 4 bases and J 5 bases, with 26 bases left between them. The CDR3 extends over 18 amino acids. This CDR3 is CASSSIKMDSVILYGYTF. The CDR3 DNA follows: TGTGCCAGCAGTTCGATCAAGATGGACAGTGTGATTCTGTATGGCTACACCTTC.

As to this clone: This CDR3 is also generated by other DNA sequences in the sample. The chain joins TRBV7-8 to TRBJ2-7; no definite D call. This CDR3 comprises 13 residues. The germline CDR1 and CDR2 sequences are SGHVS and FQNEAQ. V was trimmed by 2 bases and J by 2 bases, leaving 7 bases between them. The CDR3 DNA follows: TGTGCCAGCAGCTTAAGACTTGCCTACGAGCAGTACTTC. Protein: CASSLRLAYEQYF.

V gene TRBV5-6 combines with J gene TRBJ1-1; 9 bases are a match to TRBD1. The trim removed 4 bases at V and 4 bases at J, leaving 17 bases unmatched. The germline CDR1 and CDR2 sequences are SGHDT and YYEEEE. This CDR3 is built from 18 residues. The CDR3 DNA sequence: TGTGCCAGCAGCCCTACCTGGACAGGGGTTGAATGGAGCACTGAAGCTTTCTTT. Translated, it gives CASSPTWTGVEWSTEAFF.

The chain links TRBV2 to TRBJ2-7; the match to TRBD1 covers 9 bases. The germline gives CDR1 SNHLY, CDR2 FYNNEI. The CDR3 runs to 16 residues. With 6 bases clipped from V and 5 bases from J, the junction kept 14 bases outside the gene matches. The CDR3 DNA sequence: TGTGCCAGCAGCGAACCCCGGGACAGGGATATGCACGAGCAGTACTTC. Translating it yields CASSEPRDRDMHEQYF.

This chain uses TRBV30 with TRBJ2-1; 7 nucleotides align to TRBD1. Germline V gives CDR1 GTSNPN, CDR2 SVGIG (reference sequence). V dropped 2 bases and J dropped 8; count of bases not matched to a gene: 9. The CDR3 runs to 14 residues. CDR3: CAWSYGTASDEQFF. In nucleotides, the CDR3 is TGTGCCTGGAGTTACGGGACAGCGTCGGATGAGCAGTTCTTC.

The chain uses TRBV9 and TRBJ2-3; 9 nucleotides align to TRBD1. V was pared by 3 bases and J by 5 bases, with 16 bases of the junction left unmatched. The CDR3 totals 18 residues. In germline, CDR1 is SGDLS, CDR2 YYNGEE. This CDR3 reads CASSAGNTGGAPLDTQYF. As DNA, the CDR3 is TGTGCCAGCAGCGCAGGAAACACAGGGGGCGCCCCTTTAGATACGCAGTATTTT. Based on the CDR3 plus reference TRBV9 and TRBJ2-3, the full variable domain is DSGVTQTPKHLITATGQRVTLRCSPRSGDLSVYWYQQSLDQGLQFLIQYYNGEERAKGNILERFSAQQFPDLHSELNLSSLELGDSALYFCASSAGNTGGAPLDTQYFGPGTRLTVL.

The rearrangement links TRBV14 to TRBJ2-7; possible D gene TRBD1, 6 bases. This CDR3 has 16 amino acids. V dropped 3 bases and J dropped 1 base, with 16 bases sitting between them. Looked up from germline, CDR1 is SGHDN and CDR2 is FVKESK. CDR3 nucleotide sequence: TGTGCCAGCAGCCACCTTACAGGGTATTCTTCCTACGAGCAGTACTTC. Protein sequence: CASSHLTGYSSYEQYF. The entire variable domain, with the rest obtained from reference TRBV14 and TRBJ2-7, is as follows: EAGVTQFPSHSVIEKGQTVTLRCDPISGHDNLYWYRRVMGKEIKFLLHFVKESKQDESGMPNNRFLAERTGGTYSTLKVQPAELEDSGVYFCASSHLTGYSSYEQYFGPGTRLTVT.

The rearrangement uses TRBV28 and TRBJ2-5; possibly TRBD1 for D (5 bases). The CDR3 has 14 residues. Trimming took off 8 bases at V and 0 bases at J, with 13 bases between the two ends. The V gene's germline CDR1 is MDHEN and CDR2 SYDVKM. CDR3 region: CASVDSAYQETQYF. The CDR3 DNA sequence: TGTGCCAGCGTAGACAGCGCGTACCAAGAGACCCAGTACTTC.

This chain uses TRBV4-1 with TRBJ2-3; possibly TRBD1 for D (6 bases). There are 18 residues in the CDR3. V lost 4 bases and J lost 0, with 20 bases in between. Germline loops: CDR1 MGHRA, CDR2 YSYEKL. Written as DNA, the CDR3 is TGCGCCAGCAGCCTTTTACCGGGGACACCGACTAGCACAGATACGCAGTATTTT. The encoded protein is CASSLLPGTPTSTDTQYF.

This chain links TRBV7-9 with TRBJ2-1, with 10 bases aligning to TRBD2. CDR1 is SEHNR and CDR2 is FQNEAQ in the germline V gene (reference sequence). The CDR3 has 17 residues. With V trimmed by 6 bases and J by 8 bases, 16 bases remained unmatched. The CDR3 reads CASRTSGGASGSDEQFF. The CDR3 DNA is TGTGCCAGCAGAACTAGTGGCGGGGCTAGCGGGAGTGATGAGCAGTTCTTC.

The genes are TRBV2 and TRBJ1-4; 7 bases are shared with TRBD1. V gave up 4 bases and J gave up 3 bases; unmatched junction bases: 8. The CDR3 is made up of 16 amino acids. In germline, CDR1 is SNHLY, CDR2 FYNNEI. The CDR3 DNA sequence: TGTGCCAGCAGTGCCGGGTGGACAGGTCCTAATGAAAAACTGTTTTTT. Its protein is CASSAGWTGPNEKLFF. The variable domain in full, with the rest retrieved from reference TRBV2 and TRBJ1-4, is EPEVTQTPSHQVTQMGQEVILRCVPISNHLYFYWYRQILGQKVEFLVSFYNNEISEKSEIFDDQFSVERPDGSNFTLKIRSTKLEDSAMYFCASSAGWTGPNEKLFFGSGTQLSVL.

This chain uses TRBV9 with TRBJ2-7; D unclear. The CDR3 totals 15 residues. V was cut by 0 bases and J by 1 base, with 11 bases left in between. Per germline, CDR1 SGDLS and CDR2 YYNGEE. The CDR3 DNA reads TGTGCCAGCAGCGTAGGGCCCTCGACTTCCTACGAGCAGTACTTC. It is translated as CASSVGPSTSYEQYF.

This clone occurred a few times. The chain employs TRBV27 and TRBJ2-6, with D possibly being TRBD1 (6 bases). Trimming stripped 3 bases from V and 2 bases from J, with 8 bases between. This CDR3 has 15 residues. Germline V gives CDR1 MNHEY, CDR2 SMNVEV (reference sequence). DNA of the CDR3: TGTGCCAGCAGTTTCCAGGGGCCTGGGGCCAACGTCCTGACTTTC. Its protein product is CASSFQGPGANVLTF.

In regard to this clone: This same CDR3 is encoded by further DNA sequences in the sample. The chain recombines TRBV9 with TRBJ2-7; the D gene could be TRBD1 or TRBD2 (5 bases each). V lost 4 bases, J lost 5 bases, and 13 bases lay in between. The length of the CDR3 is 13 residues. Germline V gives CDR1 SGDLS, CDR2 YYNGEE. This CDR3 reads CASSPQGVNEQYF. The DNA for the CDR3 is TGTGCCAGCAGCCCGCAGGGAGTTAACGAGCAGTACTTC.

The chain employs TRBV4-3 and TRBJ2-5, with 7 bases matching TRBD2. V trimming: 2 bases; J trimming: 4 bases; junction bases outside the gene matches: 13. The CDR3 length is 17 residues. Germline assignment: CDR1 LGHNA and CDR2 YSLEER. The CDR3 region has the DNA TGCGCCAGCAGCCAAACCGTTGTGGGGGAGGGTCGAGAGACCCAGTACTTC. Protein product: CASSQTVVGEGRETQYF.

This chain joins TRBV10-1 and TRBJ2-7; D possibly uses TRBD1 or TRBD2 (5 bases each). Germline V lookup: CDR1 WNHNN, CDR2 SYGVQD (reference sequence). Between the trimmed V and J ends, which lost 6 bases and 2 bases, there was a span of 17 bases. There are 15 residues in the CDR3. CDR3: CASSPGRQGAYEQYF. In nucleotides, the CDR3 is TGCGCCAGCAGCCCCGGACGGCAGGGAGCCTACGAGCAGTACTTC.

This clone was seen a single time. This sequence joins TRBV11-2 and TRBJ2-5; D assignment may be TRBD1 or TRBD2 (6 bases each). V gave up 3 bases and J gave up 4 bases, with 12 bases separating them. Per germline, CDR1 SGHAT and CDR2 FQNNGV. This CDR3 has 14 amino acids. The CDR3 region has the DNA TGTGCCAGCAGCTTGGGGGGCGGGCCAGAGACCCAGTACTTC. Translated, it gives CASSLGGGPETQYF.

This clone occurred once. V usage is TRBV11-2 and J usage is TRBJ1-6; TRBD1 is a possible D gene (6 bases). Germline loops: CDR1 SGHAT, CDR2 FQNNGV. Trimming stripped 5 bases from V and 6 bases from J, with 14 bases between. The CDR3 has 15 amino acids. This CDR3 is CASSTAGDINSPLHF. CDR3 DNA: TGTGCCAGCAGCACAGCCGGGGACATTAATTCACCCCTCCACTTT.